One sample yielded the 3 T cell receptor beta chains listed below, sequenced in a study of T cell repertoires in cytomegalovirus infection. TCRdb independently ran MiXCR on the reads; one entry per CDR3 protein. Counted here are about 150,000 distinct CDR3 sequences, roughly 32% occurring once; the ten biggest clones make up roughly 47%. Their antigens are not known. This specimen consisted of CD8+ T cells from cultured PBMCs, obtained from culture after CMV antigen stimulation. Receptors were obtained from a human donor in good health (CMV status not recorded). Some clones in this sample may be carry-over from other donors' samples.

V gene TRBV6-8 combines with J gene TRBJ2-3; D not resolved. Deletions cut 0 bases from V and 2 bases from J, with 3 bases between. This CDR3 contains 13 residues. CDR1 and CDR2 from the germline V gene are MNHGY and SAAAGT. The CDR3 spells CASSYSLTDTQYF. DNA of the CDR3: TGTGCCAGCAGTTACTCCCTCACAGATACGCAGTATTTT.

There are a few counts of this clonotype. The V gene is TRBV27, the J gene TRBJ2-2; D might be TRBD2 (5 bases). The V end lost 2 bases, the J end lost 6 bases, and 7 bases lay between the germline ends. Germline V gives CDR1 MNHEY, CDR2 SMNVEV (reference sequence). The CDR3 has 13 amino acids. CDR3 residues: CASSLGGSGELFF. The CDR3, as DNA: TGTGCCAGCAGTTTAGGAGGCTCCGGGGAGCTGTTTTTT.

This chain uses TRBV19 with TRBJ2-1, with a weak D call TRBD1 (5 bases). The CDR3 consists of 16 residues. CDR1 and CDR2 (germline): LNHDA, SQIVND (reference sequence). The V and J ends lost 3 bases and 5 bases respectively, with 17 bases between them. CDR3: CASSIEQVSFHNEQFF. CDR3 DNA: TGTGCCAGTAGTATCGAACAGGTATCGTTCCACAATGAGCAGTTCTTC.